This T cell receptor beta chain was profiled in a study of early stage breast cancer tumors. Notes on the study in general: Unsorted bulk genomic DNA sequencing lacked pairing and functional marker data.

CDR1 and CDR2 (germline): SGHRS, YFSETQ. V was trimmed by 2 bases and J by 2 bases, leaving 9 bases between them. This CDR3 contains 14 residues. To note about this clone: As yet, its antigen is unknown.

Assay used: immunoSEQ multiplex PCR; TCRdb lists only in-frame clones, some missing. The profile shows about 38,000 clones, approximately 69% of them singletons. The chain recombines TRBV5-1 with TRBJ2-3, with D perhaps matching TRBD1 (6 bases). The sequence came from a person in their sixties with breast cancer. Sequenced: blood. This chain's CDR3 is CASSFGDTTDTQYF. DNA for the CDR3: TGCGCCAGCAGCTTTGGGGACACCACAGATACGCAGTATTTT.